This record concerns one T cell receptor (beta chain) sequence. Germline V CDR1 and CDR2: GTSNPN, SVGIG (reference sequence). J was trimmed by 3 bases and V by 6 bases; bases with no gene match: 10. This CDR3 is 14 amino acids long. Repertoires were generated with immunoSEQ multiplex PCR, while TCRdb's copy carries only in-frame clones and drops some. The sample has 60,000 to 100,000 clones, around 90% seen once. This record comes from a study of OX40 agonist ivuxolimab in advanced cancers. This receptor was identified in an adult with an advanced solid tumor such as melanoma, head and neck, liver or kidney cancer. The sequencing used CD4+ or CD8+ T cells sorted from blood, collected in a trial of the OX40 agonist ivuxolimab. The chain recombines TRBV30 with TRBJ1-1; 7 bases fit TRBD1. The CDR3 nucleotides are TGTGCCTGCACGACAGGGAGGGGGGACACTGAAGCTTTCTTT. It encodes CACTTGRGDTEAFF.